The source of this T cell receptor beta chain is a study of neoadjuvant anti-PD-1 for oral cavity cancer. In the study overall: Patients without progression received a fourth nivolumab dose around day 43, then surgical resection on days 50-56.

Trimming stripped 8 bases from V and 2 bases from J, with 18 bases between. This CDR3 region has 15 residues. Germline V gives CDR1 MNHEY, CDR2 SVGAGI. A word on this clone: Antigen specificity is unknown.

Assay: immunoSEQ multiplex PCR; the TCRdb copy retains only in-frame clones and omits some. The table shows tens of thousands of clones, with 65% to 80% occurring only once. Study observations and caveats: PBMC Gini-index clonality exceeded responders' in non-responders post-nivolumab. Each response group had just a few patients in TCR analyses.

The time point here: after neoadjuvant nivolumab, at surgical resection. Stage II-IVA oral cavity squamous cell carcinoma was new and untreated by systemic or radiation therapy. This clonotype was obtained from a person between 40 and 85 years old with oral cavity squamous cell carcinoma. Here the sequenced sample was PBMCs, taken after nivolumab (anti-PD-1) treatment. The chain has TRBV6-5 and TRBJ1-1, with D tentatively TRBD1 (5 bases). The CDR3 reads CASHHGIGGNTEAFF. CDR3 DNA: TGTGCCAGCCACCACGGAATCGGGGGAAACACTGAAGCTTTCTTT.